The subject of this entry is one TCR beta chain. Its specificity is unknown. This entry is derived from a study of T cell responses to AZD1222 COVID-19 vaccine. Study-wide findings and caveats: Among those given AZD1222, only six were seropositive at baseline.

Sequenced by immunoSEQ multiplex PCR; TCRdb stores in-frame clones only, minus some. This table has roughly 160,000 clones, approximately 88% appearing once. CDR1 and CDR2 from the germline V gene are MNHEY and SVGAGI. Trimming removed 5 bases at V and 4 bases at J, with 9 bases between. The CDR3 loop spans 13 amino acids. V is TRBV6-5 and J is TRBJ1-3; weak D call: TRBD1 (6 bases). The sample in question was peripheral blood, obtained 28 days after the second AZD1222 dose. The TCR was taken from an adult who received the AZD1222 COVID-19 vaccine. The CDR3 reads CASSTGFGNTIYF. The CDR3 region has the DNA TGTGCCAGCAGTACAGGGTTCGGAAACACCATATATTTT.